What follows are 26 T cell receptor beta chains derived from one specimen sequenced in a study of blood T cell repertoires in COVID-19. The repertoire was sequenced with immunoSEQ multiplex PCR; TCRdb's copy has only in-frame clones and lacks some. Among 250,000 to 300,000 clones listed, nearly 90% were seen once. Sequenced material: PBMCs or T cells enriched from blood (not recorded which). The receptor source for this set is a woman under 40 who had recovered from COVID-19.

This clone appeared once. This sequence joins TRBV9 and TRBJ2-7; D possibly corresponds to TRBD1 (6 bases). Germline CDR1 and CDR2: SGDLS and YYNGEE. CDR3 length: 14 amino acids. V was pared by 1 base and J by 0 bases, with 8 bases between. The CDR3 region is CASSVTGTSYEQYF. The CDR3 bases are TGTGCCAGCAGCGTAACAGGGACCTCCTACGAGCAGTACTTC. The whole variable domain, remainder taken from reference TRBV9 and TRBJ2-7, is DSGVTQTPKHLITATGQRVTLRCSPRSGDLSVYWYQQSLDQGLQFLIQYYNGEERAKGNILERFSAQQFPDLHSELNLSSLELGDSALYFCASSVTGTSYEQYFGPGTRLTVT.

This clone came up once. CDR3 amino acids: CASSSGQGLNTEAFF. The DNA of the CDR3 is TGTGCCAGCAGTTCGGGACAGGGCCTGAACACTGAAGCTTTCTTT. The chain has TRBV28 and TRBJ1-1; TRBD1 aligns across 9 bases. From germline, CDR1 is MDHEN and CDR2 SYDVKM. Unmatched junction bases numbered 3, after V lost 4 bases and J lost 0 bases. This CDR3 comprises 15 residues.

The genes are TRBV27 and TRBJ2-1; 9 bases match TRBD2. V dropped 5 bases and J dropped 4; count of bases not matched to a gene: 6. The length of the CDR3 is 15 residues. The germline CDR1 and CDR2 sequences are MNHEY and SMNVEV (reference sequence). This CDR3 is CASSLTTSGYNEQFF. CDR3 sequence (DNA): TGTGCCAGCAGTCTTACTACTAGCGGGTACAATGAGCAGTTCTTC.

The V gene is TRBV6-2 or TRBV6-3, the J gene TRBJ2-2; TRBD1 matches at 10 bases. CDR1 is MNHEY, CDR2 SVGEGT, per germline. This CDR3 contains 17 residues. Trimming took 2 bases from V and 1 from J; bases not matched to a gene: 4. The CDR3 loop reads CASSYSGQGVNTGELFF. CDR3 DNA: TGTGCCAGCAGTTACAGCGGACAGGGGGTGAACACCGGGGAGCTGTTTTTT.

This chain joins TRBV25-1 and TRBJ1-2; weak D call: TRBD1 (5 bases). The CDR3 has 14 residues. V was clipped by 2 bases and J by 6 bases, with 13 bases between them. Germline V gene sequence: CDR1 MGHDK, CDR2 SYGVNS. In DNA, the CDR3 is TGTGCCAGCAGTGAAATAGGAGGGACTGATGGCTACACCTTC. Translated, it gives CASSEIGGTDGYTF.

This clone was found a few times. The chain uses TRBV6-2 or TRBV6-3 and TRBJ1-1; a weak D match, TRBD1 (5 bases). V was shortened by 4 bases and J by 3 bases, with 6 bases between the two germline ends. The CDR3 is 12 residues long. Germline loops: CDR1 MNHEY, CDR2 SVGEGT. The CDR3 sequence is CASSWGDTEAFF. The CDR3 nucleotides are TGTGCCAGCAGTTGGGGGGACACTGAAGCTTTCTTT.

The chain links TRBV4-1 to TRBJ1-1; tentative D call: TRBD1 (6 bases). Trimming removed 2 bases at V and 5 bases at J, with 9 bases between. Germline V gene data show CDR1 as MGHRA and CDR2 as YSYEKL. This CDR3 is built from 13 residues. DNA of the CDR3: TGCGCCAGCAGCCAACTTACAGGGACTGAAGCTTTCTTT. The encoded protein is CASSQLTGTEAFF.

This chain links TRBV9 with TRBJ1-1; D not certain. This CDR3 comprises 12 residues. Trimming shortened V by 0 bases and J by 6 bases, and 6 bases separated the two germline ends. Germline values: CDR1 SGDLS, CDR2 YYNGEE. As DNA, the CDR3 is TGTGCCAGCAGCGTAGGCGAGGCTGAAGCTTTCTTT. Its translation is CASSVGEAEAFF.

The chain combines TRBV3-1 (or the pseudogene TRBV3-2) with TRBJ1-6, with D tentatively TRBD1 (5 bases). Trimming cost V 4 bases and J 5 bases, with 12 bases left between them. CDR3 size: 15 residues. Germline loops: CDR1 LGHDT, CDR2 YNNKEL (reference sequence). The DNA for the CDR3 is TGTGCCAGCAGCCGAACCTCACAGGATAATTCACCCCTCCACTTT. Its protein is CASSRTSQDNSPLHF.

The gene calls are TRBV11-2 and TRBJ1-1; TRBD1 might be the D (5 bases). The CDR3 is 12 amino acids. Germline V gene lookup returns CDR1 SGHAT and CDR2 FQNNGV. V lost 10 bases to trimming and J lost 1 base, with 10 bases between them. CDR3 amino acids: CAIRGQNTEAFF. The CDR3 DNA reads as TGTGCCATTAGGGGCCAGAACACTGAAGCTTTCTTT.

The V gene is TRBV18, the J gene TRBJ2-1; D gene ambiguous. Between the trimmed V and J ends, which lost 2 bases and 8 bases, there was a span of 10 bases. The CDR3 covers 13 residues. CDR1 is KGHSH and CDR2 is LQKENI in the germline V gene. CDR3 DNA: TGTGCCAGCTCACCATTGCGTTTCGATGAGCAGTTCTTC. This encodes CASSPLRFDEQFF.

The table lists this clone with a few counts. The chain joins TRBV18 to TRBJ1-3; D might be TRBD1 (6 bases). Germline V gives CDR1 KGHSH, CDR2 LQKENI. CDR3 length: 20 amino acids. V dropped 4 bases and J dropped 3 bases, with 28 bases sitting between them. CDR3 loop: CASSHLTGNYGSQDGNTIYF. In DNA, the CDR3 is TGTGCCAGCTCACATTTAACAGGGAACTACGGATCGCAGGATGGAAACACCATATATTTT.

The chain employs TRBV27 and TRBJ1-1; 7 bases line up with TRBD1. Germline V gene sequence: CDR1 MNHEY, CDR2 SMNVEV (reference sequence). This CDR3 is built from 15 residues. With 1 base clipped from V and 1 base from J, the junction kept 3 bases outside the gene matches. CDR3 sequence: CASSLWAGGNTEAFF. The CDR3 DNA is TGTGCCAGCAGTTTATGGGCAGGGGGGAACACTGAAGCTTTCTTT.

The chain combines TRBV19 with TRBJ2-7, with TRBD2 identical over 10 bases. This CDR3 is built from 15 residues. V lost 3 bases and J lost 0; bases outside the gene matches: 2. In germline, CDR1 is LNHDA, CDR2 SQIVND (reference sequence). The CDR3 reads CASSIGLAVSYEQYF. The CDR3 DNA sequence: TGTGCCAGTAGTATCGGACTAGCGGTCTCCTACGAGCAGTACTTC.

This chain joins TRBV5-5 and TRBJ1-1, with D possibly being TRBD1 (6 bases). This CDR3 is 14 amino acids long. V lost 0 bases to trimming and J lost 10 bases, with 16 bases between them. Germline V lookup: CDR1 SGHKS, CDR2 YYEKEE (reference sequence). CDR3 in DNA: TGTGCCAGCAGCTTGGCCCCAGGGGCTGCCGGAGCTTTCTTT. It encodes CASSLAPGAAGAFF. Full variable domain (outside the CDR3, taken from reference TRBV5-5 and TRBJ1-1): DAGVTQSPTHLIKTRGQQVTLRCSPISGHKSVSWYQQVLGQGPQFIFQYYEKEERGRGNFPDRFSARQFPNYSSELNVNALLLGDSALYLCASSLAPGAAGAFFGQGTRLTVV.

This clone came up a few times. The chain links TRBV5-1 to TRBJ1-6; perhaps TRBD1 as D (6 bases). This CDR3 region has 15 residues. V shed 0 bases and J shed 8 bases, with 12 bases lying between them. Germline CDR1 and CDR2: SGHRS and YFSETQ. DNA of the CDR3: TGCGCCAGCAGCTTGGAGGGGGATCTGGATTCACCCCTCCACTTT. Its translation: CASSLEGDLDSPLHF. Filled out from reference TRBV5-1 and TRBJ1-6, the complete variable domain reads KAGVTQTPRYLIKTRGQQVTLSCSPISGHRSVSWYQQTPGQGLQFLFEYFSETQRNKGNFPGRFSGRQFSNSRSEMNVSTLELGDSALYLCASSLEGDLDSPLHFGNGTRLTVT.

The chain is built from TRBV15 and TRBJ2-7; 8 bases are a match to TRBD1. Trimming at V came to 0 bases and at J to 4 bases, leaving 14 bases not matched to a gene. Germline-derived CDR1 and CDR2 are LNHNV and YYDKDF (reference sequence). This CDR3 has 18 residues. The CDR3 is CATSRDPPGAGGIYEQYF. CDR3 sequence (DNA): TGTGCCACCAGCAGAGATCCACCTGGGGCAGGGGGCATATACGAGCAGTACTTC.

The V and J genes are TRBV28 and TRBJ1-1, with D possibly TRBD1 on 5 matching bases. The V end was cut by 8 bases, the J end by 7 bases, with 14 bases between. The germline CDR1 and CDR2 sequences are MDHEN and SYDVKM. This CDR3 is 12 amino acids long. The CDR3 sequence is CASGGVRDEAFF. The CDR3 region has the DNA TGTGCCAGCGGGGGGGTGCGCGATGAAGCTTTCTTT.

The chain's CDR3 is CASTVGRSNTEAFF. The DNA of the CDR3 is TGTGCCAGCACTGTGGGGCGATCGAACACTGAAGCTTTCTTT. The chain couples TRBV28 to TRBJ1-1; D may be TRBD1 (5 bases). The CDR3 extends over 14 amino acids. The V end was cut by 7 bases, the J end by 1 base, with 13 bases between. Germline loops: CDR1 MDHEN, CDR2 SYDVKM.

The chain recombines TRBV11-3 with TRBJ1-1; a possible D gene is TRBD1 (5 bases). This CDR3 contains 14 residues. Deletions cut 6 bases from V and 3 bases from J, with 14 bases between. The germline V gene has CDR1 SGHNT and CDR2 YENEEA. CDR3 protein: CASRPMEGHTEAFF. The CDR3 DNA follows: TGTGCCAGCAGGCCGATGGAGGGGCACACTGAAGCTTTCTTT.

The rearrangement joins TRBV6-2 or TRBV6-3 to TRBJ1-2, with D perhaps matching TRBD1 (5 bases). Germline V CDR1 and CDR2: MNHEY, SVGEGT. The length of the CDR3 is 12 residues. Trimming left V 4 bases short and J 5 bases short, with 8 bases between. CDR3 sequence reads: CASSWQGYGYTF. The CDR3 bases are TGTGCCAGCAGTTGGCAGGGATATGGCTACACCTTC.

This chain joins TRBV6-5 and TRBJ2-7; D might be TRBD1 (5 bases). The ends were cut back, 0 bases at V and 5 bases at J, with 17 bases in the middle. Looked up from germline, CDR1 is MNHEY and CDR2 is SVGAGI. This CDR3 contains 16 residues. DNA of the CDR3: TGTGCCAGCAGTTACTCAATAGTCCAGGGCGTCCACGAGCAGTACTTC. It encodes CASSYSIVQGVHEQYF.

In regard to this clone: Mismatch with germline at one junction end may stem from a read error. The J gene is TRBJ1-5, the V gene TRBV18; D gene unclear. In germline, CDR1 is KGHSH, CDR2 LQKENI. The length of the CDR3 is 12 residues. CDR3 DNA: TGTGCCAGCTCACCCCCCAATCAGGCCCAGCATTTT. Amino acids: CASSPPNQAQHF. Based on the CDR3 plus reference TRBV18 and TRBJ1-5, the full variable domain is NAGVMQNPRHLVRRRGQEARLRCSPMKGHSHVYWYRQLPEEGLKFMVYLQKENIIDESGMPKERFSAEFPKEGPSILRIQQVVRGDSAAYFCASSPPNQAQHFGDGTRLSIL.

The chain recombines TRBV24-1 with TRBJ2-2; 10 bases are shared with TRBD1. V was pared by 4 bases and J by 3 bases, with 1 base of the junction left unmatched. The CDR3 sequence is 15 residues long. CDR1 and CDR2 (germline): KGHDR, SFDVKD. CDR3 coding DNA: TGTGCCACCAGTGAGACAGGGGGCGACACCGGGGAGCTGTTTTTT. Translated: CATSETGGDTGELFF.

The gene calls are TRBV30 and TRBJ2-5; D is possibly TRBD2 (5 bases). This CDR3 region has 15 residues. Trimming cost V 5 bases and J 3 bases, with 19 bases left between them. Germline-derived CDR1 and CDR2 are GTSNPN and SVGIG (reference sequence). CDR3 protein: CAWWVAGLPKETQYF. The CDR3 DNA follows: TGTGCCTGGTGGGTCGCTGGACTGCCAAAAGAGACCCAGTACTTC.

Note on this clone: Distinct nucleotide sequences in the sample also encode this CDR3. This chain links TRBV29-1 with TRBJ1-1; D not resolved. CDR1 SQVTM and CDR2 ANQGSEA come from the germline V gene. Trimming left V 3 bases short and J 5 bases short, with 7 bases between. This CDR3 comprises 11 residues. The CDR3 protein is CSVEGRTEAFF. CDR3 sequence (DNA): TGCAGCGTTGAGGGGAGAACTGAAGCTTTCTTT.